This note documents a single TCR beta chain sequence. Germline-derived CDR1 and CDR2 are SGHTA and FQGNSA. CDR3 length equals 14 residues. V lost 1 base to trimming and J lost 2 bases, with 6 bases between them. These data belong to a study of blood T cell repertoires in COVID-19. Study background: Both acute and convalescent COVID-19 samples were obtained from the United States, Italy and Spain. Nucleic acid was either cDNA or gDNA, and it came from T cells, B-cell-depleted T cells, or PBMCs.

Data came from immunoSEQ multiplex PCR; TCRdb stores just in-frame clones and leaves some out. The sample holds 250,000 or so clones; approximately 90% are singletons and the top ten take roughly 2.9%. Enrolled through a virtual design, the participants were between 18 and 89 years of age and came from roughly 22 US areas. Sequencing used PBMCs or T cells enriched from blood (not recorded which). The chain uses TRBV7-2 and TRBJ1-3; D is undetermined. The sequence was collected from a man aged 40-49 years who had been exposed to COVID-19. The CDR3: CASSLGQTGNTIYF. The CDR3 DNA is TGTGCCAGCAGCTTAGGACAAACTGGAAACACCATATATTTT.